A single sample is the source of the 9 T cell receptor beta chains below, sequenced in a study of T cell responses to AZD1222 COVID-19 vaccine (dated by TCRdb to the early 2020s). Interpreted using the paper, the time point label stands for: about 28 days (+/-7) after the second vaccine dose. Receptors were amplified or captured by the immunoSEQ multiplex PCR assay. This is the immuneACCESS table as TCRdb keeps it, with only in-frame sequences that have V and J called. A part of the clones is gone; compared with another copy, unresolved V genes explain less than half, and the rest is unexplained. The sample contains about 130,000 clones, approximately 91% of them found a single time. 1.1% of the sample is held by the ten biggest clonotypes. The material sequenced was peripheral blood, taken 28 days after the second AZD1222 dose. The receptors derive from an adult who received the AZD1222 COVID-19 vaccine.

This clone was seen a single time. The rearrangement uses TRBV5-1 and TRBJ2-2; D is undetermined. Germline V CDR1 and CDR2: SGHRS, YFSETQ. Trimming cost V 2 bases and J 6 bases, with 11 bases left between them. This CDR3 is 14 amino acids long. Here the CDR3 DNA reads TGCGCCAGCAGCTTACGGTCAGGTCCCGGGGAGCTGTTTTTT. Its protein product is CASSLRSGPGELFF.

V and J are TRBV19 and TRBJ2-5, with 15 positions matching TRBD2. Trimming took 6 bases from V and 4 from J; bases not matched to a gene: 3. CDR1 is LNHDA, CDR2 SQIVND, per germline (reference sequence). This CDR3 is 15 amino acids long. For the CDR3, the DNA is TGTGCCAGTAGAAGGACTAGCGGGAGGGGAGAGACCCAGTACTTC. Translated: CASRRTSGRGETQYF.

The chain employs TRBV9 and TRBJ2-5; the match to TRBD2 covers 9 bases. V shed 3 bases, J shed 5 bases, and the junction held 5 bases outside the gene matches. This CDR3 spans 14 amino acids. Looked up from germline, CDR1 is SGDLS and CDR2 is YYNGEE. This CDR3 is CASSATSGWETQYF. CDR3 nucleotides: TGTGCCAGCAGCGCTACTAGCGGGTGGGAGACCCAGTACTTC. The full variable domain, with the rest looked up from reference TRBV9 and TRBJ2-5, is DSGVTQTPKHLITATGQRVTLRCSPRSGDLSVYWYQQSLDQGLQFLIQYYNGEERAKGNILERFSAQQFPDLHSELNLSSLELGDSALYFCASSATSGWETQYFGPGTRLLVL.

The chain is built from TRBV12-3 or TRBV12-4 and TRBJ1-1; D remains unclear. This CDR3 has 11 residues. The ends were cut back, 6 bases at V and 2 bases at J, with 4 bases in the middle. This chain's CDR3 is CASRRNTEAFF. The CDR3 region has the DNA TGTGCCAGCAGGAGAAACACTGAAGCTTTCTTT.

This sequence joins TRBV19 and TRBJ1-1; 9 nucleotides match TRBD1. CDR1 is LNHDA and CDR2 is SQIVND in the germline V gene (reference sequence). Trimming at V came to 9 bases and at J to 4 bases, leaving 15 bases not matched to a gene. The CDR3 has 16 residues. The CDR3, as DNA: TGTGCCAGCAGGTGGGGACGGGACAGGGTGAGCACTGAAGCTTTCTTT. Translation gives CASRWGRDRVSTEAFF.

This clone occurred a few times. The rearrangement joins TRBV29-1 to TRBJ1-2; 11 bases are shared with TRBD1. This CDR3 spans 13 amino acids. Germline assignment: CDR1 SQVTM and CDR2 ANQGSEA. With 6 bases clipped from V and 4 bases from J, the junction kept 4 bases outside the gene matches. CDR3 sequence: CSVGDRGSYGYTF. The CDR3 DNA reads as TGCAGCGTAGGGGACAGGGGGTCCTATGGCTACACCTTC.

The chain employs TRBV29-1 and TRBJ1-2; no clear D. The CDR3 contains 12 residues. Between the trimmed V and J ends, which lost 6 bases and 8 bases, there was a span of 16 bases. Germline-derived CDR1 and CDR2 are SQVTM and ANQGSEA. The CDR3 reads CSVVLQKSGYTF. CDR3 sequence (DNA): TGCAGCGTGGTTCTACAGAAGAGCGGCTACACCTTC.

The V and J genes are TRBV5-1 and TRBJ2-1; D ambiguous. CDR3 length: 15 residues. Trimming removed 0 bases from V and 1 base from J, with 8 bases in between. Per germline, CDR1 SGHRS and CDR2 YFSETQ. CDR3 coding DNA: TGCGCCAGCAGCTTGGCCGTGGGGTCCTACAATGAGCAGTTCTTC. This encodes CASSLAVGSYNEQFF.

About this clone itself: An end of the junction differs from the germline gene, which may be a read error. V and J are TRBV27 and TRBJ2-1; TRBD2 aligns across 14 bases. The CDR3 totals 13 residues. Germline V gene sequence: CDR1 MNHEY, CDR2 SMNVEV (reference sequence). CDR3 sequence (DNA): TGTGCCAGCAAACTTGGACTAGCGGGAGGTATGGTCTTC. This codes for CASKLGLAGGMVF.